Listed below are T cell receptor beta chains from one sample, sequenced in a study of technical replicates of blood from several donors. The protocol was immunoSEQ multiplex PCR, while the TCRdb copy is restricted to in-frame clones and leaves out a portion. The table has about 82,000 clones, roughly 92% seen once. Sequencing was performed on T cells isolated from PBMCs. The receptor source for this set is a human donor in good health. CDR3s include the opening cysteine and the closing phenylalanine or tryptophan. Each record gives: J gene, D gene, V gene, clone size, CDR3 DNA, CDR3 protein. D genes are given only for firm matches. Size is stated for part of the rows, as once, few or many counts, or as a class when the clone is expanded.

J: TRBJ2-7
D: TRBD2
V: TRBV6-5
size: -
DNA: TGTGCCAGCAGTCGGGGGGGAGGAGTTGAGCAGTACTTC
CDR3: CASSRGGGVEQYF

J: TRBJ2-7
D: TRBD1
V: TRBV11-2
size: -
DNA: TGTGCCAGCAGACCCCCCGGGACAGCTTCTAGCGAGCAGTACTTC
CDR3: CASRPPGTASSEQYF

J: TRBJ2-5
D: TRBD2
V: TRBV4-1
size: -
DNA: TGCGCCAGCAGCCAAGTGGCTAGCGGGAGGGAAGAGACCCAGTACTTC
CDR3: CASSQVASGREETQYF

J: TRBJ2-2
D: -
V: TRBV11-2
size: -
DNA: TGTGCCAGCAGCTTATCTAACACCGGGGAGCTGTTTTTT
CDR3: CASSLSNTGELFF

J: TRBJ2-3
D: -
V: TRBV7-3
size: -
DNA: TGTGCCAGCAGCGATCCCACAGGATCAGATACGCAGTATTTT
CDR3: CASSDPTGSDTQYF

J: TRBJ1-4
D: -
V: TRBV6-1
size: -
DNA: TGTGCCAGCAGGGGGGGGGCTGCAACTAATGAAAAACTGTTTTTT
CDR3: CASRGGAATNEKLFF

J: TRBJ2-7
D: TRBD2
V: TRBV29-1
size: -
DNA: TGCAGCGTTGCACTGACTAGCGCGTACGAGCAGTACTTC
CDR3: CSVALTSAYEQYF

J: TRBJ2-2
D: -
V: TRBV5-6
size: -
DNA: TGTGCCAGCAGCTTGTTGGGCTCCGGGGAGCTGTTTTTT
CDR3: CASSLLGSGELFF

J: TRBJ1-2
D: -
V: TRBV6-5
size: -
DNA: TGTGCCAGCAGTTACTCGATTACCACGGGGGATGGCTACACCTTC
CDR3: CASSYSITTGDGYTF

J: TRBJ1-1
D: -
V: TRBV5-6
size: -
DNA: TGTGCCAGCAGCTTGGCCAGAGGGATAGAGGCCATTCAGCAAGCTTTCTTT
CDR3: CASSLARGIEAIQQAFF

J: TRBJ1-6
D: -
V: TRBV4-1
size: -
DNA: TGCGCCAGCAGCACAATGGAGAAGAGGGATTCACCCCTCCACTTT
CDR3: CASSTMEKRDSPLHF

J: TRBJ2-2
D: -
V: TRBV19
size: -
DNA: TGTGCCAGTAGCCGTCCCACCGGGGAGCTGTTTTTT
CDR3: CASSRPTGELFF

J: TRBJ1-1
D: -
V: TRBV10-1
size: -
DNA: TGCGCCAGCAGCCACCGGGCGCCCACTAGAGCTTTCTTT
CDR3: CASSHRAPTRAFF

J: TRBJ2-1
D: TRBD1
V: TRBV7-9
size: -
DNA: TGTGCCTTTCAATCGGTTGGACAGGGTGACAATGAGCAGTTCTTC
CDR3: CAFQSVGQGDNEQFF

J: TRBJ2-3
D: TRBD1
V: TRBV6-1
size: -
DNA: TGTGCCAGCAGTGAATGGACAGGGAATTTAGATACGCAGTATTTT
CDR3: CASSEWTGNLDTQYF

J: TRBJ2-1
D: TRBD2
V: TRBV7-8
size: few
DNA: TGTGCCAGCAGCTCTTTAGCGGGGGGGGGCGATGAGCAGTTCTTC
CDR3: CASSSLAGGGDEQFF

J: TRBJ2-3
D: TRBD2
V: TRBV5-1
size: -
DNA: TGCGCCAGCAGCATTCTAGCGGGGGGAGGAGATACGCAGTATTTT
CDR3: CASSILAGGGDTQYF

J: TRBJ2-1
D: TRBD2
V: TRBV10-3
size: -
DNA: TGTGCCATCAGTGAGTCACAAACAGCGGGAGTGGGAAATGAGCAGTTCTTC
CDR3: CAISESQTAGVGNEQFF

J: TRBJ2-1
D: TRBD1
V: TRBV18
size: -
DNA: TGTGCCAGCTCACCACCCCCGACAGGGATCTACAATGAGCAGTTCTTC
CDR3: CASSPPPTGIYNEQFF

J: TRBJ1-4
D: -
V: TRBV6-5
size: -
DNA: TGTGCCAGCAGTCTCCTCCGCGGCATGAATGAAAAACTGTTTTTT
CDR3: CASSLLRGMNEKLFF

J: TRBJ1-2
D: -
V: TRBV5-4
size: -
DNA: TGTGCCAGCACTATGGGGGGAAACTATGGCTACACCTTC
CDR3: CASTMGGNYGYTF

J: TRBJ1-6
D: TRBD1
V: TRBV19
size: -
DNA: TGTGCCTCCGGACAGGGCTTATCGAATTCACCCCTCCACTTT
CDR3: CASGQGLSNSPLHF

J: TRBJ2-3
D: TRBD2
V: TRBV5-4
size: -
DNA: TGTGCCCCCCCGGGACTAGCGGGAACGGATACGCAGTATTTT
CDR3: CAPPGLAGTDTQYF

J: TRBJ1-1
D: TRBD1
V: TRBV7-2
size: -
DNA: TGTGCCAGCAGCTTACTCACCGGGACAGCAGATGAAGCTTTCTTT
CDR3: CASSLLTGTADEAFF

J: TRBJ1-6
D: -
V: TRBV19
size: -
DNA: TGTGCCAGTAGTATAGCGCGCAGGGCAGGGTCACCCCTCCACTTT
CDR3: CASSIARRAGSPLHF

J: TRBJ2-7
D: -
V: TRBV11-2
size: -
DNA: TGTGCCAGCAGCTTAGAGACAGGCTTAAACTACGAGCAGTACTTC
CDR3: CASSLETGLNYEQYF

J: TRBJ2-7
D: -
V: TRBV5-1
size: -
DNA: TGCGCCAGCAGCGGAGGGATCTACGAGCAGTACTTC
CDR3: CASSGGIYEQYF

J: TRBJ1-5
D: TRBD1
V: TRBV2
size: -
DNA: TGTGCCAGCAAGGGGACAGGGGGCGATCAGCCCCAGCATTTT
CDR3: CASKGTGGDQPQHF

J: TRBJ2-5
D: TRBD1
V: TRBV7-6
size: -
DNA: TGTGCCAGCAGCTTGAGGACAGGGCGAGAGACCCAGTACTTC
CDR3: CASSLRTGRETQYF

J: TRBJ2-5
D: -
V: TRBV5-6
size: few
DNA: TGTGCCAGCAGCTCCGTGGCCGGGGACCAAGAGACCCAGTACTTC
CDR3: CASSSVAGDQETQYF

J: TRBJ2-1
D: -
V: TRBV21-1
size: once
DNA: TGTGCCAGCAGCCCATACGGACTAGCGGGTAAGCAGTTCTTC
CDR3: CASSPYGLAGKQFF

J: TRBJ1-5
D: TRBD1
V: TRBV6-4
size: -
DNA: TGTGCCAGCGGGGGACAGAGACGAAATCAGCCCCAGCATTTT
CDR3: CASGGQRRNQPQHF

J: TRBJ1-1
D: TRBD1
V: TRBV6-1
size: -
DNA: TGTGCCAGCAGTGAAGAAGGTGCTAACAGGGGCAACACTGAAGCTTTCTTT
CDR3: CASSEEGANRGNTEAFF

J: TRBJ2-6
D: -
V: TRBV9
size: once
DNA: TGTGCCAGCAGCGTACTTTCAGGAGGGTCTGGGGCCAACGTCCTGACTTTC
CDR3: CASSVLSGGSGANVLTF

J: TRBJ1-2
D: -
V: TRBV27
size: -
DNA: TGTGCCAGCAGTTTATCATCCAGGGTGGGCTACACCTTC
CDR3: CASSLSSRVGYTF

J: TRBJ2-7
D: TRBD2
V: TRBV10-3
size: -
DNA: TGTGCCATCAGTGGGGGTCGGGGGGACGACGAGCAGTACTTC
CDR3: CAISGGRGDDEQYF

J: TRBJ2-7
D: -
V: TRBV2
size: few
DNA: TGTGCCAGCAGTGGTGGTAGCGGCAGATACTACGAGCAGTACTTC
CDR3: CASSGGSGRYYEQYF

J: TRBJ2-3
D: TRBD1
V: TRBV6-1
size: once
DNA: TGTGCCAGCAGTGAGACAGGGGGCACAGATACGCAGTATTTT
CDR3: CASSETGGTDTQYF

J: TRBJ2-2
D: TRBD2
V: TRBV5-4
size: -
DNA: TGTGCCAGCAGCCTCTCCCTGTGGTCTAGCGGGAGTGGGGAGCTGTTTTTT
CDR3: CASSLSLWSSGSGELFF

J: TRBJ2-7
D: TRBD1
V: TRBV6-1
size: -
DNA: TGTGCCAGCAGTGAAACCAGACGGACAGGGCACGAGCAGTACTTC
CDR3: CASSETRRTGHEQYF

J: TRBJ1-5
D: TRBD1
V: TRBV9
size: -
DNA: TGTGCCAGCAGCCTGACAGGGTCATATCAGCCCCAGCATTTT
CDR3: CASSLTGSYQPQHF

J: TRBJ1-2
D: -
V: TRBV7-9
size: -
DNA: TGTGCCAGCAGCTTTGCACAACAGGCTAACCCCTATGGCTACACCTTC
CDR3: CASSFAQQANPYGYTF

J: TRBJ1-3
D: TRBD1
V: TRBV4-1
size: -
DNA: TGCGCCAGCAGCCGTACCGGGACAGGGGCCGCCACTGGAAACACCATATATTTT
CDR3: CASSRTGTGAATGNTIYF

J: TRBJ1-2
D: -
V: TRBV4-1
size: -
DNA: TGCGCCAGCAGCCGCGTACAGCTTACTAACTATGGCTACACCTTC
CDR3: CASSRVQLTNYGYTF